Following are 11 T cell receptor beta chains from one sample sequenced in a study of blood T cell repertoires in COVID-19. The protocol was immunoSEQ multiplex PCR, while the TCRdb copy is restricted to in-frame clones and leaves out a portion. Counted here are 150,000 to 200,000 clones, about 77% occurring once; the ten biggest clones make up approximately 15%. Input material: peripheral blood. Receptor source: an elderly woman with acute or convalescent COVID-19.

The chain couples TRBV30 to TRBJ1-5, with 10 positions matching TRBD1. V shed 2 bases, J shed 6 bases, and the junction held 7 bases outside the gene matches. CDR1 and CDR2 (germline): GTSNPN, SVGIG (reference sequence). The CDR3 is 15 residues long. The CDR3: CAWSIRDRGGQPQHF. The CDR3 nucleotides read TGTGCCTGGAGTATTAGGGACAGGGGTGGTCAGCCCCAGCATTTT.

V is TRBV28 and J is TRBJ1-2; D may be TRBD1 (6 bases). CDR1 and CDR2 from the germline V gene are MDHEN and SYDVKM. The V and J ends lost 5 bases and 4 bases respectively, with 17 bases between them. The CDR3 has 15 residues. In nucleotides, the CDR3 is TGTGCCAGCAGTGTCTCGGACAGCGGGATCTATGGCTACACCTTC. Translating gives CASSVSDSGIYGYTF.

The CDR3 sequence: CASSLGTGQGLYEQFF. The CDR3 nucleotides read TGTGCCAGCAGCTTGGGGACCGGACAGGGGCTGTATGAGCAGTTCTTC. This sequence joins TRBV5-6 and TRBJ2-1; 9 bases are shared with TRBD1. J was trimmed by 8 bases and V by 0 bases; bases with no gene match: 9. From germline, CDR1 is SGHDT and CDR2 YYEEEE. The CDR3 has 16 amino acids.

J is TRBJ2-7 and V is TRBV19; a weak D match, TRBD2 (6 bases). The V gene's germline CDR1 is LNHDA and CDR2 SQIVND (reference sequence). Trimming stripped 5 bases from V and 2 bases from J, with 13 bases between. This CDR3 is 14 amino acids long. The CDR3 reads CASSPGGRTYEQYF. CDR3 DNA sequence: TGTGCCAGTAGTCCCGGAGGGCGGACCTACGAGCAGTACTTC.

This clone was seen a handful of times. The chain uses TRBV28 and TRBJ1-6, with D tentatively TRBD1 (6 bases). The V end lost 10 bases, the J end lost 10 bases, and 17 bases lay between the germline ends. Germline values: CDR1 MDHEN, CDR2 SYDVKM. The CDR3 is 13 residues long. The CDR3: CATLGASKSPLHF. In nucleotides, the CDR3 is TGTGCCACCCTGGGGGCCTCAAAATCACCCCTCCACTTT.

J is TRBJ2-5 and V is TRBV10-1, with 7 bases fitting TRBD1. V lost 5 bases and J lost 3; bases outside the gene matches: 9. The CDR3 has 15 amino acids. Germline values: CDR1 WNHNN, CDR2 SYGVQD (reference sequence). CDR3 sequence reads: CASSRGGQAEETQYF. CDR3 nucleotides: TGCGCCAGCAGTAGGGGCGGACAGGCCGAAGAGACCCAGTACTTC.

The chain couples TRBV6-6 to TRBJ1-5; the D gene is possibly TRBD1 (5 bases). The V gene lost 2 bases and the J gene lost 7 bases, with 9 bases spanning the gap. Looked up from germline, CDR1 is MNHNY and CDR2 is SVGAGI (reference sequence). The length of the CDR3 is 13 residues. CDR3 protein: CASSYPGNQPQHF. The DNA for the CDR3 is TGTGCCAGCAGTTACCCAGGGAACCAGCCCCAGCATTTT.

The chain employs TRBV7-8 and TRBJ2-6; D ambiguous. The CDR3 consists of 17 residues. Trimming stripped 3 bases from V and 0 bases from J, with 12 bases between. Germline values: CDR1 SGHVS, CDR2 FQNEAQ. CDR3 nucleotides: TGTGCCAGCAGCTTTGTGTCCCTCGGCTCTGGGGCCAACGTCCTGACTTTC. Translating gives CASSFVSLGSGANVLTF.

V and J are TRBV19 and TRBJ1-5; D call uncertain. CDR1 is LNHDA, CDR2 SQIVND, per germline (reference sequence). V lost 3 bases and J lost 0, with 12 bases in between. The CDR3 sequence is 16 residues long. In nucleotides, the CDR3 is TGTGCCAGTAGTATCGCGGTAGGAGATAGCAATCAGCCCCAGCATTTT. Translated: CASSIAVGDSNQPQHF.

The rearrangement joins TRBV3-1 (or the pseudogene TRBV3-2) to TRBJ2-7; possibly TRBD2 for D (6 bases). CDR1 LGHDT and CDR2 YNNKEL come from the germline V gene (reference sequence). This CDR3 has 14 amino acids. Trimming stripped 4 bases from V and 2 bases from J, with 12 bases between. The CDR3 region has the DNA TGTGCCAGCAGCCGCGGGACTGCGACCTACGAGCAGTACTTC. This sequence encodes CASSRGTATYEQYF.

This chain joins TRBV6-5 and TRBJ1-1, with 12 bases identical to TRBD1. There are 15 residues in the CDR3. After removal of 5 bases from V and 10 bases from J, the junction contained 11 bases not matched to a gene. Germline CDR1 is MNHEY and CDR2 is SVGAGI. The DNA of the CDR3 is TGTGCCAGCAGTCTTAAACCGGGACAGGGGGCAGCAGCTTTCTTT. Protein sequence: CASSLKPGQGAAAFF.